The clone carrying this TCR beta chain has a count of ten or more. What it recognizes is unknown. The entry originates in a study of T-cell reconstitution after alpha-beta-depleted transplantation in children. Study results and caveats: At one year after transplant, newly produced T cells mostly accounted for T-cell counts and diversity. From surviving recipient T cells and thymic progenitors came the high day-60 TCRbeta diversity observed in some patients. After transplant, at about two months, alpha-beta T cells were reportedly derived from several hundred expanded graft clones.

The CDR3 consists of 13 residues. V lost 1 base, J lost 3 bases, and 3 bases lay in between. Germline values: CDR1 SGHVS, CDR2 FQNEAQ. Unique molecular identifiers were incorporated into the prepared TCRbeta library. From the PCR reads, TCRdb called clonotypes with MiXCR, one entry per CDR3 protein. This sample has around 500,000 distinct CDR3 sequences, with more than 20% found just once. This receptor was taken from a boy younger than two who had a stem cell transplant for acute myeloid leukemia, so the T cells may come from the graft donor. The chain has TRBV7-8 and TRBJ2-2; D not resolved. The sample here was PBMCs, mostly from graft donor cells, taken 360 days after TCRalphabeta/CD19-depleted stem cell transplant. The CDR3 DNA is TGTGCCAGCAGCTTAGAGTACACCGGGGAGCTGTTTTTT. The encoded protein is CASSLEYTGELFF.